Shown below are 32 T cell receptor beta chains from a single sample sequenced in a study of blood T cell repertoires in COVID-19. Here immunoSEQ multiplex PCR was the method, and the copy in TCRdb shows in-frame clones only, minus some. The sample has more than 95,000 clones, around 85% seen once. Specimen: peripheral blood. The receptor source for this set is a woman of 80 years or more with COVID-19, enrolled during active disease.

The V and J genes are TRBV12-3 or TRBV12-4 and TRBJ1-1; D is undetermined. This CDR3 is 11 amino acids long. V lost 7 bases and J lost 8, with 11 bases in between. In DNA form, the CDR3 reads TGTGCCAGCACGCTCGCCAGGGAAGCTTTCTTT. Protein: CASTLAREAFF.

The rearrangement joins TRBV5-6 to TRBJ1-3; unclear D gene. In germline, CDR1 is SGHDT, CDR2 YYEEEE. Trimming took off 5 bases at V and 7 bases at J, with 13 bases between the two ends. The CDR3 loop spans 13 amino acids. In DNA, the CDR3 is TGTGCCAGCAGTCGTCGGGGAGCGAACACCATATATTTT. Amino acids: CASSRRGANTIYF.

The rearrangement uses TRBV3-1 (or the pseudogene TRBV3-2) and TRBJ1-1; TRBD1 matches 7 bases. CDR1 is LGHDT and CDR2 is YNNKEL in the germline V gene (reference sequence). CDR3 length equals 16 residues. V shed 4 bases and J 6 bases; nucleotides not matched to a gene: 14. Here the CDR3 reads CASSRISGTAMSEAFF. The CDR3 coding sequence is TGTGCCAGCAGCCGCATATCCGGGACAGCTATGTCTGAAGCTTTCTTT.

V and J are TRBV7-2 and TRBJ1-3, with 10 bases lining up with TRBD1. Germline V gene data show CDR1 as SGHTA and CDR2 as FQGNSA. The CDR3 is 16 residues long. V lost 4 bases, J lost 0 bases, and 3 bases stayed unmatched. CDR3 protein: CASSSGQGSSGNTIYF. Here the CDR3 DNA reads TGTGCCAGCAGCTCGGGACAGGGGAGCTCTGGAAACACCATATATTTT.

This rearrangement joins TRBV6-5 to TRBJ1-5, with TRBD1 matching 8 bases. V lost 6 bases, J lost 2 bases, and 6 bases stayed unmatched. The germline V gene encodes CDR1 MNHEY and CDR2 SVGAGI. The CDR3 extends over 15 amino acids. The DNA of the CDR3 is TGTGCCAGCAGGCGACAGGGGTCGGGCAATCAGCCCCAGCATTTT. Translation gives CASRRQGSGNQPQHF.

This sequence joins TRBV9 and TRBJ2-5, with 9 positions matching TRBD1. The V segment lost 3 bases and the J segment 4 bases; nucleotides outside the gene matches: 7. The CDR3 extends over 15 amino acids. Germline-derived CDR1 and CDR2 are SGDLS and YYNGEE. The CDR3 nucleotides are TGTGCCAGCAGCGCGACAGGGGGAGGCGGAGAGACCCAGTACTTC. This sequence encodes CASSATGGGGETQYF. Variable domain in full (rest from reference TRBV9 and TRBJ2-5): DSGVTQTPKHLITATGQRVTLRCSPRSGDLSVYWYQQSLDQGLQFLIQYYNGEERAKGNILERFSAQQFPDLHSELNLSSLELGDSALYFCASSATGGGGETQYFGPGTRLLVL.

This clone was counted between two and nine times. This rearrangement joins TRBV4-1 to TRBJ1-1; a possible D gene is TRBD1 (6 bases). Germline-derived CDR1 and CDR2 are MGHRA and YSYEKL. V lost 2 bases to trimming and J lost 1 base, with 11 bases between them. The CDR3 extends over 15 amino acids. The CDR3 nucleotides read TGCGCCAGCAGCCAAAGTCAGGGGAGGAACACTGAAGCTTTCTTT. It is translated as CASSQSQGRNTEAFF.

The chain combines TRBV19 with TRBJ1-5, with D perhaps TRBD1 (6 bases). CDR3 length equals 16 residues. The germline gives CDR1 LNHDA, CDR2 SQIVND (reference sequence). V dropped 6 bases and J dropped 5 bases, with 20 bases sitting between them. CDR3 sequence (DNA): TGTGCCAGTAGCACGAAGGGGACATCTACTTATCAGCCCCAGCATTTT. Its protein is CASSTKGTSTYQPQHF. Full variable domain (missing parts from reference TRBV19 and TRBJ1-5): DGGITQSPKYLFRKEGQNVTLSCEQNLNHDAMYWYRQDPGQGLRLIYYSQIVNDFQKGDIAEGYSVSREKKESFPLTVTSAQKNPTAFYLCASSTKGTSTYQPQHFGDGTRLSIL.

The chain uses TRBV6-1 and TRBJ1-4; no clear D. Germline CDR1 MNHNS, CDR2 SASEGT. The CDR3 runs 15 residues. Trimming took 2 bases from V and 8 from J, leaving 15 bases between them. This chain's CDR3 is CASSEMGGPREKLFF. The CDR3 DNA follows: TGTGCCAGCAGTGAAATGGGAGGGCCAAGGGAAAAACTGTTTTTT.

The CDR3 DNA sequence: TGCGCCAGCAGCTTGTCTCTAGCCTCCTACAATGAGCAGTTCTTC. It is translated as CASSLSLASYNEQFF. The chain links TRBV5-1 to TRBJ2-1, with a weak D call TRBD2 (5 bases). V lost 1 base to trimming and J lost 0 bases, with 8 bases between them. Germline CDR1 is SGHRS and CDR2 is YFSETQ. The CDR3 runs 15 residues. The full variable domain, in which reference TRBV5-1 and TRBJ2-1 provide the parts outside the CDR3, is KAGVTQTPRYLIKTRGQQVTLSCSPISGHRSVSWYQQTPGQGLQFLFEYFSETQRNKGNFPGRFSGRQFSNSRSEMNVSTLELGDSALYLCASSLSLASYNEQFFGPGTRLTVL.

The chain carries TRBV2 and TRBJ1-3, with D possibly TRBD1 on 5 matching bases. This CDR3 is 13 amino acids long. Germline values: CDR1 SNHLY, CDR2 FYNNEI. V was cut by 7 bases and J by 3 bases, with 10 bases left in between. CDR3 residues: CASTREFGNTIYF. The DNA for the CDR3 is TGTGCCAGCACCAGGGAATTTGGAAACACCATATATTTT.

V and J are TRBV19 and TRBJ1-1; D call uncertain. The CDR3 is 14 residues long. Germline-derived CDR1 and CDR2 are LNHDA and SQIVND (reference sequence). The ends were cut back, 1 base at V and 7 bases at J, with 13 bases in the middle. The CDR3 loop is CASSIGGGYGEAFF. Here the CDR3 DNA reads TGTGCCAGTAGTATAGGAGGAGGGTATGGTGAAGCTTTCTTT. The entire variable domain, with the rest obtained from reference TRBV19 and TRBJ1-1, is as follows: DGGITQSPKYLFRKEGQNVTLSCEQNLNHDAMYWYRQDPGQGLRLIYYSQIVNDFQKGDIAEGYSVSREKKESFPLTVTSAQKNPTAFYLCASSIGGGYGEAFFGQGTRLTVV.

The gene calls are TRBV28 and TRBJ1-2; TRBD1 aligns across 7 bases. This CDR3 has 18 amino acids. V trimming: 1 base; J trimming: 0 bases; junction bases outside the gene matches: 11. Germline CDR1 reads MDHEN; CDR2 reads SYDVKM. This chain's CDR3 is CASSLFLGGGPANYGYTF. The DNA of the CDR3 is TGTGCCAGCAGTTTATTCTTAGGGGGCGGGCCAGCTAACTATGGCTACACCTTC.

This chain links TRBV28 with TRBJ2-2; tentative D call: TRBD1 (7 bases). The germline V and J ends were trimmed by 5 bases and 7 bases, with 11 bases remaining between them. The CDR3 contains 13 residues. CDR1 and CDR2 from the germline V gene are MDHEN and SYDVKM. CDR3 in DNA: TGTGCCAGCAGTAACAGGGGAGGCGGGGAGCTGTTTTTT. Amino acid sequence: CASSNRGGGELFF.

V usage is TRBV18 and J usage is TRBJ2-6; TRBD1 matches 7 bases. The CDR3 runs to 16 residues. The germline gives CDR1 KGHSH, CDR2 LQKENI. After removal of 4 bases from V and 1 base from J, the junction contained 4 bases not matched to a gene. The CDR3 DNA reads TGTGCCAGCTCACTCGACAGGGTATCTGGGGCCAACGTCCTGACTTTC. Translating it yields CASSLDRVSGANVLTF.

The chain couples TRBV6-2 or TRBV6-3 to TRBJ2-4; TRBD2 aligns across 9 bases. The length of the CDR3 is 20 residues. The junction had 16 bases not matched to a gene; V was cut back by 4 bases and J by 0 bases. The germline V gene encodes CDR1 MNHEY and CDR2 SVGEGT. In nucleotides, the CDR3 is TGTGCCAGCAGTTCCATCGCGACTAGCGGTGAACGACTAGCCAAAAACATTCAGTACTTC. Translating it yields CASSSIATSGERLAKNIQYF.

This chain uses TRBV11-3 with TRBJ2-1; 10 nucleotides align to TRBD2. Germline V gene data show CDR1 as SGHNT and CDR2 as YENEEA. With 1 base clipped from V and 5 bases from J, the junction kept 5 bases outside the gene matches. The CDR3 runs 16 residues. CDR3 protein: CASSLAGTSDHNEQFF. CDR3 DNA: TGTGCCAGCAGCTTAGCCGGGACTAGCGACCACAATGAGCAGTTCTTC.

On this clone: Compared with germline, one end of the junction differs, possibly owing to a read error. The CDR3 DNA is TGTGCCAGCAGTTTGGGACAGCCGAGTGGGTTTTCACCCCTCTACTTT. Protein: CASSLGQPSGFSPLYF. The rearrangement links TRBV27 to TRBJ1-6; 7 positions match TRBD1. This CDR3 region has 16 residues. Germline V gene lookup returns CDR1 MNHEY and CDR2 SMNVEV (reference sequence).

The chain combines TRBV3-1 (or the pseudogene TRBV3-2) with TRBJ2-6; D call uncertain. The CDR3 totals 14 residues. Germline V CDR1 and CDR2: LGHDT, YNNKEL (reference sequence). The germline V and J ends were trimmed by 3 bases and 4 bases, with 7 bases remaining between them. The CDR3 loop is CASSQAPGANVLTF. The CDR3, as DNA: TGTGCCAGCAGCCAGGCACCGGGGGCCAACGTCCTGACTTTC.

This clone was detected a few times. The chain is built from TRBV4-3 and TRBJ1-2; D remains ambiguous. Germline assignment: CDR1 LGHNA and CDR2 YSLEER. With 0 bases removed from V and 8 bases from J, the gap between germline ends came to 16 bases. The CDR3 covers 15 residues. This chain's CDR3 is CASSQEVSSRRGYTF. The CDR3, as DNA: TGCGCCAGCAGCCAAGAAGTTTCGAGTCGGAGGGGCTACACCTTC.

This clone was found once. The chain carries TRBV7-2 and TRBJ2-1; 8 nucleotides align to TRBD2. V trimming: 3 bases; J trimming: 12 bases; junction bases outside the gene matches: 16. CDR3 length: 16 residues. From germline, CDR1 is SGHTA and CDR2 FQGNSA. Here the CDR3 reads CASSLAIMTSDFGQFF. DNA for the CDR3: TGTGCCAGCAGCTTGGCGATAATGACTAGCGATTTTGGGCAGTTCTTC.

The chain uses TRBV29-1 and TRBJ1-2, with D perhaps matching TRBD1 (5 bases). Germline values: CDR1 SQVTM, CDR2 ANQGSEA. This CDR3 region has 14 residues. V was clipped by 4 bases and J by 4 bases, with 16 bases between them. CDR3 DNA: TGCAGCGTTGCAGTTGACAGCGGGCCCTATGGCTACACCTTC. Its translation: CSVAVDSGPYGYTF.

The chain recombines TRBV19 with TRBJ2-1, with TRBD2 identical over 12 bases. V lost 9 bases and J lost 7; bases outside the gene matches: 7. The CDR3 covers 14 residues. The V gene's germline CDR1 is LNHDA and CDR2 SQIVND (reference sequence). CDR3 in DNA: TGTGCCAGCACTAGCGGGAGGTCCGGAAATGAGCAGTTCTTC. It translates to CASTSGRSGNEQFF.

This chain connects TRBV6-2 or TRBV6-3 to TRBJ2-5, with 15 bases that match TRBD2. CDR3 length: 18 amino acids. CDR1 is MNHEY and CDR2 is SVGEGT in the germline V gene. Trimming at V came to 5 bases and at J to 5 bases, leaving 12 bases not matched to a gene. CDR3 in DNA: TGTGCCAGCAGTCCAGGACTAGCGGGAGGGCCTACGTGGGAGACCCAGTACTTC. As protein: CASSPGLAGGPTWETQYF.

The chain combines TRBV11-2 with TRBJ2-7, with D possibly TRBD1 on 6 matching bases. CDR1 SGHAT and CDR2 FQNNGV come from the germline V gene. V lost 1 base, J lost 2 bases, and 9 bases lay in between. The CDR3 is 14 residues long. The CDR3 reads CASSLARGPYEQYF. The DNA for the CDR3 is TGTGCCAGCAGCTTAGCCAGGGGCCCCTACGAGCAGTACTTC.

CDR3: CASSLNSLVDGYTF. CDR3 sequence (DNA): TGCGCCAGCAGCTTGAATTCCTTAGTAGATGGCTACACCTTC. V usage is TRBV5-1 and J usage is TRBJ1-2; D is unresolved. The CDR3 has 14 amino acids. Trimming took 1 base from V and 6 from J, leaving 13 bases between them. The germline CDR1 and CDR2 sequences are SGHRS and YFSETQ. The full variable domain, with the rest looked up from reference TRBV5-1 and TRBJ1-2, is KAGVTQTPRYLIKTRGQQVTLSCSPISGHRSVSWYQQTPGQGLQFLFEYFSETQRNKGNFPGRFSGRQFSNSRSEMNVSTLELGDSALYLCASSLNSLVDGYTFGSGTRLTVV.

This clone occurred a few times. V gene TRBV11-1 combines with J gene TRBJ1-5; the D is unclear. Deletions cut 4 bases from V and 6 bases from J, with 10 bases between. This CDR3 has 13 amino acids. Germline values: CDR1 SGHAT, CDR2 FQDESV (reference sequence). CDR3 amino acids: CASSWDEGQPQHF. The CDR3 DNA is TGTGCCAGCAGCTGGGATGAGGGTCAGCCCCAGCATTTT.

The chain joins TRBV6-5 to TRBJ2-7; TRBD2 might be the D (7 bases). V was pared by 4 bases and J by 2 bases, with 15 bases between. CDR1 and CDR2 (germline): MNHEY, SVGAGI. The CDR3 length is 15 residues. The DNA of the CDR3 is TGTGCCAGCAGTTCGGGGGGCAGGGTAACCTACGAGCAGTACTTC. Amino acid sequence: CASSSGGRVTYEQYF.

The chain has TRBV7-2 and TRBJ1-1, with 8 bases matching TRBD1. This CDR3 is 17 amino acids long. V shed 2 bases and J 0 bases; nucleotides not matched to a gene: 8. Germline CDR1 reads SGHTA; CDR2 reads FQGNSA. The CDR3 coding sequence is TGTGCCAGCAGCTTACATGGGACAGGTCTAATGAACACTGAAGCTTTCTTT. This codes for CASSLHGTGLMNTEAFF.

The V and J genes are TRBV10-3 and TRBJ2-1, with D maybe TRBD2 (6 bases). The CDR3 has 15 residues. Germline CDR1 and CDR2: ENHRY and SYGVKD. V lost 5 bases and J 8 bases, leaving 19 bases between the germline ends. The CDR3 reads CAISTGTIAVDEQFF. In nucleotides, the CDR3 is TGTGCCATCAGTACCGGGACGATAGCGGTGGATGAGCAGTTCTTC.

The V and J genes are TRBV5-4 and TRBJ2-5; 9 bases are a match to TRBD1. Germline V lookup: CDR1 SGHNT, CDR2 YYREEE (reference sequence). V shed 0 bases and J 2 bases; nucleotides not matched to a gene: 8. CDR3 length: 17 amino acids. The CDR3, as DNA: TGTGCCAGCAGCTTGGGAGTTGGGACAGGGATTCAAGAGACCCAGTACTTC. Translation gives CASSLGVGTGIQETQYF.

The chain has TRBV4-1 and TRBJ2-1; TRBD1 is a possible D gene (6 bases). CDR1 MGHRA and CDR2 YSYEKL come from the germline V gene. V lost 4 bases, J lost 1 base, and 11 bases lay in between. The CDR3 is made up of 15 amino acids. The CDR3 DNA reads TGCGCCAGCAGCCCACAGACAGGATCCTACAATGAGCAGTTCTTC. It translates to CASSPQTGSYNEQFF.